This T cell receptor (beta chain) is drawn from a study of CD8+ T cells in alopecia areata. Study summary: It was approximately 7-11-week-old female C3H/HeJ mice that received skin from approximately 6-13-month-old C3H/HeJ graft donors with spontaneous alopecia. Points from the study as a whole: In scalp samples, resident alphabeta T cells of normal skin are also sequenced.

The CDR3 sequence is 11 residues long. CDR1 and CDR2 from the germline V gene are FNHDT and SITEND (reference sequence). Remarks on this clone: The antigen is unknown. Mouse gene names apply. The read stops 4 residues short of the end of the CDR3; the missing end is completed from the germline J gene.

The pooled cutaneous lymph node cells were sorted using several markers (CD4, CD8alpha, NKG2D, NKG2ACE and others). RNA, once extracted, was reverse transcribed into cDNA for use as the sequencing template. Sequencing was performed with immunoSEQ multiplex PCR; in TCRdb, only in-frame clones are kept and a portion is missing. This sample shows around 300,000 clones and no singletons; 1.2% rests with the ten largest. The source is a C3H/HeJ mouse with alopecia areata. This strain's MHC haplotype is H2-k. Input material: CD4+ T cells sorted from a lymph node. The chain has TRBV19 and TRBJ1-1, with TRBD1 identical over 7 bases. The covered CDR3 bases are TGTGCCAGCGGGGACAGAACA. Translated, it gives CASGDRT. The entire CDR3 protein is CASGDRTEVFF.